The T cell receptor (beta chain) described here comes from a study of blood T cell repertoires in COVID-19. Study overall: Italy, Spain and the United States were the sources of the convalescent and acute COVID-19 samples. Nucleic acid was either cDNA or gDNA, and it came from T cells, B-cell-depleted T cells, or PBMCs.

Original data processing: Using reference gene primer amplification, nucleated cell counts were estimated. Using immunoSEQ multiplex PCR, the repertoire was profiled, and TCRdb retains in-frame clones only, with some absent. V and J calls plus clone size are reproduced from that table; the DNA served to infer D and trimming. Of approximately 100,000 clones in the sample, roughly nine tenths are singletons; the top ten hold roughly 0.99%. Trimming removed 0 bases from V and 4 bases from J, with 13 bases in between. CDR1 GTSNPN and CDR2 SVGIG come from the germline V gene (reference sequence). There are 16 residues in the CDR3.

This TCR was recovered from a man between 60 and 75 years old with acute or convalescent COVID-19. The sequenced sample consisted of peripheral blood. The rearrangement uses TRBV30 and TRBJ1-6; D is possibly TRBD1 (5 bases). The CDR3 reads CAWSVGGRQYNSPLHF. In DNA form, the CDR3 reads TGTGCCTGGAGTGTGGGGGGAAGACAGTATAATTCACCCCTCCACTTT.